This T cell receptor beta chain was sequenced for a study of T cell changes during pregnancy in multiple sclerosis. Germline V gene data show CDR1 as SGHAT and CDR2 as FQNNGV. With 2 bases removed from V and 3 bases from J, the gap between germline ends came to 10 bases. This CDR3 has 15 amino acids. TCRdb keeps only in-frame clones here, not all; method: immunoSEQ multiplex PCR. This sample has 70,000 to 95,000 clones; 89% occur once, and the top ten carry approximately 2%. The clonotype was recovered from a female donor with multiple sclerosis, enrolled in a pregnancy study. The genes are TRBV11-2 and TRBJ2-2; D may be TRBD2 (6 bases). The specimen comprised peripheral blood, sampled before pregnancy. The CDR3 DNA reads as TGTGCCAGCAGCTTACGGGGGACGTACACCGGGGAGCTGTTTTTT. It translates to CASSLRGTYTGELFF.